A single sample is the source of the 26 T cell receptor beta chains below, sequenced in a study of human T cells and chemical hapten exposure. TCRdb redid the calling of the RACE reads with MiXCR, one entry per CDR3 protein. This table has more than 90,000 distinct CDR3 sequences, around 10% appearing once. Specified time point: patch test 2, 6 weeks after DPC sensitization. Treatment: therapeutic diphenylcyclopropenone sensitization with weekly scalp DPC. The sequences come from whole blood, collected in connection with sensitization to the hapten diphenylcyclopropenone (DPC). Receptor source: a woman between 40 and 55 years old with alopecia areata. Some clones in this sample may be carry-over from other donors' samples.

This clonotype appeared many times. The V gene is TRBV7-9, the J gene TRBJ2-7, with TRBD1 matching over 7 bases. The trim removed 3 bases at V and 1 base at J, leaving 3 bases unmatched. Germline V lookup: CDR1 SEHNR, CDR2 FQNEAQ (reference sequence). The CDR3 has 14 amino acids. DNA of the CDR3: TGTGCCAGCAGCTTGAGGACAGGTTCCTACGAGCAGTACTTC. Protein product: CASSLRTGSYEQYF.

This chain connects TRBV9 to TRBJ2-3; D is unresolved. This CDR3 comprises 16 residues. From germline, CDR1 is SGDLS and CDR2 YYNGEE. Trimming cost V 3 bases and J 0 bases, with 14 bases left between them. CDR3 loop: CASSAPTNPSTDTQYF. The CDR3 DNA reads TGTGCCAGCAGCGCCCCGACCAACCCTAGCACAGATACGCAGTATTTT.

This clonotype has just a few counts. The chain combines TRBV3-1 with TRBJ1-5; D uncertain. This CDR3 spans 15 amino acids. V dropped 1 base and J dropped 1 base, with 8 bases sitting between them. Per the germline V gene, CDR1 is LGHDT and CDR2 is YNNKEL (reference sequence). In DNA, the CDR3 is TGTGCCAGCAGCCAAGCGTGGGGAAGCAATCAGCCCCAGCATTTT. Protein: CASSQAWGSNQPQHF.

This clonotype was recorded many times. V usage is TRBV19 and J usage is TRBJ2-2; 8 bases are a match to TRBD2. Germline values: CDR1 LNHDA, CDR2 SQIVND (reference sequence). The CDR3 sequence is 15 residues long. Trimming cost V 5 bases and J 4 bases; bases outside gene matches: 6. The CDR3 nucleotides read TGTGCCAGTAGTCGCGGGGGGCAACCCACCGGGGAGCTGTTTTTT. This gives the protein CASSRGGQPTGELFF.

This clonotype occurred a few times. This rearrangement joins TRBV4-2 to TRBJ2-1, with 10 bases fitting TRBD2. Germline V CDR1 and CDR2: LGHNA, YNFKEQ. This CDR3 has 16 residues. J lost 7 bases, V lost 2 bases, and 8 bases had no gene match. This chain's CDR3 is CASSQLTSGLGNEQFF. The DNA of the CDR3 is TGTGCCAGCAGCCAACTGACTAGCGGGTTGGGGAATGAGCAGTTCTTC.

This clonotype occurred many times. The chain has TRBV5-4 and TRBJ2-3, with TRBD1 as a possible D gene (5 bases). Trimming stripped 0 bases from V and 4 bases from J, with 6 bases between. CDR3 size: 13 residues. Germline values: CDR1 SGHNT, CDR2 YYREEE (reference sequence). The CDR3 loop reads CASSLARADTQYF. The CDR3, as DNA: TGTGCCAGCAGCTTGGCCAGGGCAGATACGCAGTATTTT.

The V call is TRBV20-1, the J call TRBJ1-4; tentative D call: TRBD1 (6 bases). Trimming stripped 0 bases from V and 4 bases from J, with 9 bases between. The germline CDR1 and CDR2 sequences are DFQATT and SNEGSKA (reference sequence). The CDR3 loop spans 14 amino acids. The CDR3 is CSAREAGDNEKLFF. The CDR3 DNA is TGCAGTGCTAGAGAGGCAGGGGATAATGAAAAACTGTTTTTT.

This clonotype appeared many times. The gene calls are TRBV12-3 or TRBV12-4 and TRBJ1-2, with 9 bases aligning to TRBD1. V was pared by 6 bases and J by 4 bases, with 9 bases of the junction left unmatched. The CDR3 length is 15 residues. CDR3 coding DNA: TGTGCCAGCAGCCGTACAGGGGGCAATGGCTATGGCTACACCTTC. Translating it yields CASSRTGGNGYGYTF.

The J gene is TRBJ1-5, the V gene TRBV12-3 or TRBV12-4, with TRBD1 as a possible D gene (5 bases). The CDR3 length is 14 residues. V dropped 4 bases and J dropped 4 bases, with 11 bases sitting between them. The CDR3 loop reads CASSSGRLNQPQHF. DNA of the CDR3: TGTGCCAGCAGTTCGGGACGGCTAAATCAGCCCCAGCATTTT.

This clonotype has a single count. V usage is TRBV12-3 or TRBV12-4 and J usage is TRBJ2-3; TRBD2 aligns across 9 bases. The CDR3 is 16 residues long. V lost 6 bases, J lost 2 bases, and 9 bases stayed unmatched. CDR3 in DNA: TGTGCCAGCAGCCCATTAGCGGGAGTCCTCACAGATACGCAGTATTTT. This encodes CASSPLAGVLTDTQYF.

This clonotype came up a few times. The rearrangement joins TRBV7-2 to TRBJ1-1; D remains ambiguous. V lost 5 bases, J lost 0 bases, and 7 bases lay in between. CDR1 and CDR2 (germline): SGHTA, FQGNSA. This CDR3 spans 13 amino acids. The CDR3 DNA follows: TGTGCCAGCAGCCCTTTCATGAACACTGAAGCTTTCTTT. Translation gives CASSPFMNTEAFF.

The genes are TRBV5-1 and TRBJ2-1, with 10 positions matching TRBD2. CDR3 length: 18 amino acids. Unmatched junction bases numbered 10, after V lost 4 bases and J lost 0 bases. Germline-derived CDR1 and CDR2 are SGHRS and YFSETQ. CDR3 sequence: CASSLTSGRKSSYNEQFF. The CDR3 nucleotides read TGCGCCAGCAGCCTGACTAGCGGGCGAAAGAGCTCCTACAATGAGCAGTTCTTC.

This clonotype showed up many times. V and J are TRBV6-5 and TRBJ1-1, with TRBD1 identical over 7 bases. The CDR3 runs 15 residues. Trimming removed 2 bases from V and 5 bases from J; junction bases left unmatched: 8. The germline V gene encodes CDR1 MNHEY and CDR2 SVGAGI. CDR3 sequence reads: CASSYRQGIRTEAFF. CDR3 DNA: TGTGCCAGCAGTTACCGACAGGGTATTAGAACTGAAGCTTTCTTT.

The chain's CDR3 is CATSSRSGGNTEAFF. In DNA, the CDR3 is TGTGCCACCAGCAGCCGTTCCGGTGGGAACACTGAAGCTTTCTTT. The gene calls are TRBV15 and TRBJ1-1; D gene uncertain. V was pared by 3 bases and J by 1 base, with 12 bases between. This CDR3 is 15 amino acids long. Germline assignment: CDR1 LNHNV and CDR2 YYDKDF (reference sequence).

In nucleotides, the CDR3 is TGTGCCAGCAGCTTAAGGGCGGGACAGGGGGTATACGAGCAGTTCTTC. Protein sequence: CASSLRAGQGVYEQFF. The rearrangement joins TRBV7-3 to TRBJ2-1; TRBD1 matches at 11 bases. The germline V gene has CDR1 SGHTA and CDR2 FQGTGA. The CDR3 runs to 16 residues. V dropped 1 base and J dropped 10; count of bases not matched to a gene: 9.

V and J are TRBV7-7 and TRBJ2-1; the D gene is possibly TRBD2 (6 bases). The V end lost 10 bases, the J end lost 5 bases, and 12 bases lay between the germline ends. The CDR3 is 12 residues long. Per the germline V gene, CDR1 is SSHAT and CDR2 is FNYEAQ (reference sequence). CDR3 residues: CANWDLHNEQFF. In DNA, the CDR3 is TGTGCCAACTGGGACTTACACAATGAGCAGTTCTTC.

J is TRBJ1-3 and V is TRBV20-1; no clear D. The CDR3 sequence is 15 residues long. Trimming cost V 0 bases and J 1 base, with 10 bases left between them. Germline V lookup: CDR1 DFQATT, CDR2 SNEGSKA (reference sequence). The CDR3 region has the DNA TGCAGTGCTAGAGATTTCGGAGGGTCTGGAAACACCATATATTTT. It translates to CSARDFGGSGNTIYF.

In its sample, this clonotype was seen many times. J is TRBJ2-5 and V is TRBV4-3; no definite D call. With 0 bases removed from V and 5 bases from J, the gap between germline ends came to 10 bases. Germline-derived CDR1 and CDR2 are LGHNA and YSLEER. The CDR3 consists of 14 residues. The CDR3 DNA is TGCGCCAGCAGCCAAGATTCAGCTATGGAGACCCAGTACTTC. It specifies CASSQDSAMETQYF.

In its sample, this clonotype ranks as medium-sized. The genes are TRBV18 and TRBJ1-1; D gene uncertain. V lost 4 bases and J 1 base, leaving 10 bases between the germline ends. Germline lookup yields CDR1 KGHSH and CDR2 LQKENI. The CDR3 extends over 14 amino acids. The CDR3 DNA sequence: TGTGCCAGCTCACAACTCCCGGGGAACACTGAAGCTTTCTTT. Protein product: CASSQLPGNTEAFF. Complete variable domain (other parts from reference TRBV18 and TRBJ1-1): NAGVMQNPRHLVRRRGQEARLRCSPMKGHSHVYWYRQLPEEGLKFMVYLQKENIIDESGMPKERFSAEFPKEGPSILRIQQVVRGDSAAYFCASSQLPGNTEAFFGQGTRLTVV.

This clonotype has ten or more counts. The chain is built from TRBV10-2 and TRBJ1-6; 7 nucleotides align to TRBD1. The CDR3 sequence is 16 residues long. Trimming took 4 bases from V and 7 from J; bases not matched to a gene: 10. Germline lookup yields CDR1 WSHSY and CDR2 SAAADI. In nucleotides, the CDR3 is TGCGCCAGCAGTGTTACAGGGGCGTCGGGCAATTCACCCCTCCACTTT. Translated: CASSVTGASGNSPLHF.

This clonotype was seen only a few times. The chain recombines TRBV27 with TRBJ2-7, with 7 bases that match TRBD1. The CDR3 totals 16 residues. J gave up 0 bases and V 4 bases, and 9 bases lay outside the gene matches. Germline V gene data show CDR1 as MNHEY and CDR2 as SMNVEV (reference sequence). CDR3 sequence (DNA): TGTGCCAGCAGTTCAAGGGTCGGGACAGTCTCCTACGAGCAGTACTTC. Translated: CASSSRVGTVSYEQYF.

This rearrangement joins TRBV9 to TRBJ1-5, with 10 nucleotides matching TRBD1. Germline V gives CDR1 SGDLS, CDR2 YYNGEE. Trimming removed 3 bases from V and 2 bases from J; junction bases left unmatched: 2. The CDR3 consists of 15 residues. CDR3 region: CASSGQGAGNQPQHF. CDR3 coding DNA: TGTGCCAGCAGCGGACAGGGGGCGGGCAATCAGCCCCAGCATTTT.

This clonotype was picked up a small number of times. V is TRBV30 and J is TRBJ1-1, with 7 bases matching TRBD1. From germline, CDR1 is GTSNPN and CDR2 SVGIG (reference sequence). This CDR3 contains 15 residues. V was clipped by 0 bases and J by 7 bases; unmatched bases: 11. The CDR3 DNA follows: TGTGCCTGGAGTGTAAGTCTGACAGGGAAATTTGAAGCTTTCTTT. Protein product: CAWSVSLTGKFEAFF.

The chain is built from TRBV27 and TRBJ1-5, with TRBD1 matching 7 bases. CDR1 and CDR2 (germline): MNHEY, SMNVEV (reference sequence). V shed 1 base, J shed 1 base, and the junction held 1 base outside the gene matches. The CDR3 length is 15 residues. DNA of the CDR3: TGTGCCAGCAGTTTATGGGGACAGAGCAATCAGCCCCAGCATTTT. This sequence encodes CASSLWGQSNQPQHF.

A word on this clonotype: Since a much larger clone is just one base distant, this may be a read error. The rearrangement joins TRBV29-1 to TRBJ1-1; possible D gene TRBD1, 5 bases. CDR1 and CDR2 from the germline V gene are SQVTM and ANQGSEA. The CDR3 has 13 residues. With 2 bases removed from V and 1 base from J, the gap between germline ends came to 8 bases. The CDR3 sequence: CSVESGANTEAFF. CDR3 nucleotide sequence: TGCAGCGTTGAATCCGGGGCGAACACTGAAGCTTTCTTT.

The V and J genes are TRBV6-5 and TRBJ2-7, with D tentatively TRBD2 (5 bases). The germline V and J ends were trimmed by 0 bases and 7 bases, with 19 bases remaining between them. Germline-derived CDR1 and CDR2 are MNHEY and SVGAGI. CDR3 size: 16 residues. The CDR3 reads CASSYSGGGSFREQYF. In DNA form, the CDR3 reads TGTGCCAGCAGTTACTCCGGCGGCGGGTCGTTTAGGGAGCAGTACTTC.